What follows are 11 T cell receptor beta chains derived from one specimen sequenced in a study of identical twins. TCRdb re-called the 5' RACE reads through MiXCR, storing one row per CDR3 protein. The sample yields hundreds of thousands of distinct CDR3 sequences, approximately 6.1% seen once. Sample: naive T cells sorted from blood. The source is a man aged 18 to 35 in good health.

This clonotype was counted a few times. The rearrangement links TRBV7-2 to TRBJ1-6, with D possibly matching TRBD1 (5 bases). The CDR3 extends over 15 amino acids. V gave up 4 bases and J gave up 10 bases, with 17 bases separating them. The germline V gene has CDR1 SGHTA and CDR2 FQGNSA. The chain's CDR3 is CASSSLGQGQSPLHF. CDR3 nucleotide sequence: TGTGCCAGCAGCTCTCTTGGGCAGGGTCAATCACCCCTCCACTTT.

This chain joins TRBV12-3 or TRBV12-4 and TRBJ2-5, with 8 nucleotides matching TRBD2. J was trimmed by 1 base and V by 8 bases; bases with no gene match: 6. This CDR3 comprises 14 residues. The CDR3 DNA follows: TGTGCCAGCCTCCCGGGACTAGTCCAAGAGACCCAGTACTTC. Its protein product is CASLPGLVQETQYF.

This clonotype was detected many times. The chain has TRBV21-1 and TRBJ1-5; the D call of TRBD1 is as the table states it, not checked on the DNA. TRBV21-1 is reported as a pseudogene. The CDR3 loop spans 15 amino acids. CDR3 residues: CASEVAHRQGRPQHF. In nucleotides, the CDR3 is TGTGCCAGCGAGGTAGCCCACCGTCAGGGAAGGCCCCAGCATTTT.

Ten or more counts support this clonotype. The chain combines TRBV27 with TRBJ2-7; D is ambiguous. The CDR3 consists of 15 residues. The germline V gene has CDR1 MNHEY and CDR2 SMNVEV (reference sequence). The V gene lost 5 bases and the J gene lost 3 bases, with 17 bases spanning the gap. The CDR3 DNA reads TGTGCCAGCAGTATCCTTGGGTCGAATCTCTACGAGCAGTACGTC. Translated: CASSILGSNLYEQYV.

This clonotype was found many times. The chain links TRBV5-1 to TRBJ2-1; 13 bases map to TRBD2. Per the germline V gene, CDR1 is SGHRS and CDR2 is YFSETQ. V shed 0 bases, J shed 2 bases, and the junction held 8 bases outside the gene matches. CDR3 size: 19 residues. DNA of the CDR3: TGCGCCAGCAGCTTGGTAGGACTAGCGGGAGTACTGACCTACAATGAGCAGTTCTTC. Its translation: CASSLVGLAGVLTYNEQFF.

This clonotype was seen at least ten times. The chain recombines TRBV20-1 with TRBJ1-2; TRBD1 matches 7 bases. There are 12 residues in the CDR3. With V trimmed by 4 bases and J by 4 bases, 3 bases remained unmatched. CDR1 and CDR2 (germline): DFQATT, SNEGSKA (reference sequence). CDR3 loop: CSAKGQLYGYTF. As DNA, the CDR3 is TGCAGTGCTAAGGGACAGCTCTATGGCTACACCTTC.

This clonotype was detected a few times. J is TRBJ1-1 and V is TRBV2, with D perhaps TRBD1 (5 bases). Trimming shortened V by 8 bases and J by 3 bases, and 10 bases separated the two germline ends. Germline V gene lookup returns CDR1 SNHLY and CDR2 FYNNEI. The CDR3 loop spans 12 amino acids. The CDR3 coding sequence is TGTGCCAGCGGCGGGGCGGACACTGAAGCTTTCTTT. Translation gives CASGGADTEAFF.

This clonotype was seen only a few times. The chain recombines TRBV12-3 or TRBV12-4 with TRBJ2-3; 11 nucleotides align to TRBD2. Trimming took 5 bases from V and 0 from J; bases not matched to a gene: 10. The CDR3 runs 18 residues. In DNA form, the CDR3 reads TGTGCCAGCAGTCCCCCCGTAGCGGGAGGGCCTAGCACAGATACGCAGTATTTT. Amino acids: CASSPPVAGGPSTDTQYF.

The sample holds many counts of this clonotype. V gene TRBV11-2 combines with J gene TRBJ2-7, with TRBD2 identical over 15 bases. Germline V CDR1 and CDR2: SGHAT, FQNNGV. The CDR3 is made up of 18 amino acids. With 2 bases clipped from V and 4 bases from J, the junction kept 9 bases outside the gene matches. CDR3 protein: CASSLSRTSGRASYEQYF. CDR3 coding DNA: TGTGCCAGCAGCTTATCCCGGACTAGCGGGAGGGCCTCGTACGAGCAGTACTTC.

This sequence joins TRBV10-3 and TRBJ2-1, with D maybe TRBD1 (5 bases). Trimming stripped 5 bases from V and 5 bases from J, with 19 bases between. The CDR3 loop spans 16 amino acids. Per germline, CDR1 ENHRY and CDR2 SYGVKD. The CDR3: CAISSQQVLGDNEQFF. The CDR3 nucleotides are TGTGCCATCAGTTCACAACAGGTCCTGGGCGACAATGAGCAGTTCTTC.

This clonotype came up many times. This chain joins TRBV12-3 or TRBV12-4 and TRBJ2-6; 7 nucleotides agree with TRBD1. This CDR3 has 16 residues. Losses at the gene ends were 3 bases for V and 1 base for J; bases not matched to a gene: 3. This CDR3 is CASSFTGVSGANVLTF. The CDR3 coding sequence is TGTGCCAGCAGTTTTACAGGGGTTTCTGGGGCCAACGTCCTGACTTTC.